This T cell receptor (beta chain) comes out of a study of blood T cell repertoires in COVID-19. At the level of the study: Acute and convalescent COVID-19 specimens originated in the United States, Italy and Spain. Sample material is recorded as cDNA or gDNA derived from T cells, B-cell-depleted T cells, or PBMCs.

The V gene end was trimmed by 4 bases and the J gene end by 6 bases; junction bases not matched to a gene: 3. The germline V gene encodes CDR1 SNHLY and CDR2 FYNNEI. This CDR3 is built from 13 residues. In the authors' methods: How many nucleated cells were present was estimated from reference gene primer amplification. Measured with immunoSEQ multiplex PCR; TCRdb has only the in-frame clones, and not every one. For V, J and clone size, that table is used; D and trimming come from the DNA. This table has around 56,000 clones, around 67% appearing once. The sequenced sample was peripheral blood. The clonotype comes from a woman in her forties or fifties with active or convalescent COVID-19. The J gene is TRBJ2-7, the V gene TRBV2; 10 nucleotides match TRBD2. The CDR3: CASSGLAGGEQYF. CDR3 bases: TGTGCCAGCAGTGGATTAGCGGGAGGCGAGCAGTACTTC.